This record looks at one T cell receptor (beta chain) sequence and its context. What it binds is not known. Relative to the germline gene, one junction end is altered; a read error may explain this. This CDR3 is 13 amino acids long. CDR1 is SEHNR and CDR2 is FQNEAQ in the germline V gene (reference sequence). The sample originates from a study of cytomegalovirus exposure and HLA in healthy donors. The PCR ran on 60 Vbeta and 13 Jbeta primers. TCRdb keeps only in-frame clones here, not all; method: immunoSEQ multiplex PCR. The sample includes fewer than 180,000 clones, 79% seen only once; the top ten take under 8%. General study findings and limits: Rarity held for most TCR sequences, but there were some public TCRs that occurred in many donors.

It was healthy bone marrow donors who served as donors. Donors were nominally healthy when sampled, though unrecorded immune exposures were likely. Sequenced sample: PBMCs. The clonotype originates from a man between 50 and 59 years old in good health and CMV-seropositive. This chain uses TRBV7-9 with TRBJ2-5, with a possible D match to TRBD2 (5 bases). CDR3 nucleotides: TGTTCCAGCAGCTTAAGAGGGCAAGAGACCCAGTACTTC. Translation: CSSSLRGQETQYF. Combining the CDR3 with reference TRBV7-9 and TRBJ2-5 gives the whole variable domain DTGVSQNPRHKITKRGQNVTFRCDPISEHNRLYWYRQTLGQGPEFLTYFQNEAQLEKSRLLSDRFSAERPKGSFSTLEIQRTEQGDSAMYLCSSSLRGQETQYFGPGTRLLVL.